This TCR beta chain was recovered during a study of cytomegalovirus exposure and HLA in healthy donors. A word on this clone: Other nucleotide sequences in the sample specify the same CDR3.

CDR3 size: 18 residues. Trimming removed 3 bases from V and 0 bases from J; junction bases left unmatched: 11. Germline V lookup: CDR1 SGHRS, CDR2 YFSETQ. Donors showed nominal health when sampled, although they likely had unrecorded immune exposures. Primers included in the PCR were 60 Vbeta and 13 Jbeta primers. This table comes from immunoSEQ multiplex PCR, and its TCRdb copy is limited to in-frame clones, with some not included. The sample records around 300,000 clones, under 80% being singletons. V and J are TRBV5-1 and TRBJ1-3, with 8 bases matching TRBD1. This clonotype originated in a female donor in good health and CMV-seronegative. The sequenced sample was PBMCs. This chain's CDR3 is CASSSGGTGLSSGNTIYF. The CDR3 DNA reads TGCGCCAGCAGCTCAGGCGGGACAGGCCTAAGCTCTGGAAACACCATATATTTT.